This T cell receptor (beta chain) comes out of a study of cytomegalovirus exposure and HLA in healthy donors (TCRdb year 2017). Broadly, across the study: According to an earlier analysis of 587 of the donors, some 180 million T cells yielded 95 million to 140 million unique TCR beta sequences and around 300 Gb of sequence data. Roughly 300 gigabases of sequencing data and about 92 million unique TCR sequences made up an early release that covered several hundred HLA-typed donors. Among the roughly 400 genotyped donors, around 81% belonged to the genetic ancestry cluster associated with self-reported Caucasian donors. The aim of the study was to test whether cataloging public T cell receptors could identify signatures of past pathogen exposure. The study profiled the T cell repertoires of fewer than 850 subjects by immunosequencing and related them to cytomegalovirus serostatus. In addition to the first cohort of roughly 700 subjects, a separate validation cohort of over 90 different subjects was used. High-throughput TCR immunosequencing, statistical association of individual TCRs with disease status, and machine learning were combined to predict cytomegalovirus infection status. A later analysis re-analyzed previously published TCR beta repertoires from hundreds of donors and added high-resolution HLA genotyping to study TCR occurrence patterns. Rather than using new phenotypic data, the later analysis identified candidate immune exposures from TCR beta sequences and from how often those sequences occurred across donors. An earlier analysis of fewer than 750 of the donors used high-throughput TCR beta sequencing to judge whether each TCR beta V gene segment behaved as functional or pseudogenic. Donor age, sex, ethnicity and CMV serostatus were compiled alongside the repertoire data. A later genetic analysis took genome-wide SNP genotypes for about 55% of the 666 donors and used that subset as a discovery cohort. All discovery cohort repertoires had been generated using a single sequencing platform. Class I and class II HLA loci were covered by the typing at four-digit resolution. Typing coverage varied by locus: roughly 629-630 donors for A, B, C, DRB1 and DQB1; more than 500 for DQA1; 606 for DPA1; more than 450 for DPB1. Because of strong linkage in the cohort, roughly five DR-DQ haplotypes were treated as single units for association and clustering. Among about 390 genotyped donors of the cohort, an average of about 240,000 unique TCR beta nucleotide sequences were sequenced per donor, roughly 20% of them non-productive.

The cohort comprised 666 healthy bone marrow donors. All cohort members were sampled while nominally healthy, although unrecorded immune exposures were likely present. The donor tested CMV seropositive, placing the donor among the 250 to 300 seropositive members of the cohort. A peripheral blood sample was provided by each donor, and peripheral blood mononuclear cells were used for TCR beta sequencing. Genomic DNA extraction from the blood cell samples was performed with the Qiagen DNeasy Blood Extraction Kit. The CDR3, cysteine through phenylalanine, is 15 amino acids long. Just CDR3 DNA is preserved here, 45 bases in frame from base 1. For CDR1 and CDR2, the germline V gene lists SQVTM and ANQGSEA. Germline trimming: 3 bases from V, 2 bases from J; junction bases outside gene matches: 9. Remarks on this clone: No cognate antigen has been identified for it. Nothing much larger sits one base from this clone, and base qualities are not available.

The library was built by means of the immunoSEQ multiplex PCR assay. For the multiplex PCR, a mixture combining 60 forward primers for TCR Vbeta segments and 13 reverse primers for TCR Jbeta segments was used. The CDR3 region of rearranged TCR beta genes was amplified from genomic DNA with a multiplex PCR assay. The amplified TCR beta libraries were sequenced on the Illumina HiSeq System as 87-base-pair reads. The study's own analysis went as follows. A later analysis counted tens of millions of unique TCR beta chains across the 550 to 700 repertoires, and around 9.9 million of these chains were shared by at least two donors. Raw reads were error-corrected and collapsed into unique sequences by a nearest-neighbor algorithm in which closely related sequences were merged to remove PCR and sequencing errors. V, D and J gene segments were assigned by aligning CDR3 sequences to IMGT reference sequences. For a sequence to be retained, at least a six-nucleotide match to both a V gene segment and a J gene segment was required. Rearrangements were classified as productive when the CDR3 lacked stop codons and remained in frame with V and J, and all other rearrangements were classified as non-productive. Following IMGT convention, CDR3 was defined as the stretch from the second conserved V-encoded cysteine up to the conserved J-encoded phenylalanine. In an earlier analysis of 500 to 650 of the donors, sequences lacking an unambiguous match to a single V gene segment were excluded. In an earlier analysis of several hundred of the donors, a V segment was called functional when productive rearrangements were above 56.7%, and segregating when the standard deviation between donors exceeded 5%. A statistical classification framework was developed to diagnose cytomegalovirus status using the catalog of TCR beta chain sequences. In a later analysis, V and J genes were assigned by comparing TCR nucleotide sequences against IMGT/GENE-DB human TR gene sequences. A later analysis assigned CDR3 sequences and most-parsimonious VDJ recombination scenarios with the TCRdist pipeline. A later analysis defined each TCR beta chain by its CDR3 amino acid sequence plus V-gene family, and excluded reads lacking a unique V-gene family. A later analysis removed 500 to 600 highly shared, low-generation-probability nucleotide sequences to deal with suspected cross-contamination and a sequencing artifact. In a later analysis, a clonal expansion index for each public chain was calculated from normalized within-repertoire ranks of inferred template counts. In a later analysis, generation probabilities were computed with a VDJ recombination model fitted to out-of-frame rearrangements, and the resulting probabilities were checked against IGoR. In a later analysis, TCR-TCR, TCR-HLA and TCR-CMV co-occurrence was scored with hypergeometric tests, and a repertoire-size bias correction was applied to TCR pairs. A later analysis estimated false discovery rates by permuting HLA or CMV assignments 20 times. A later analysis grouped co-occurring TCRs with DBSCAN, adding TCRdist sequence similarity when clustering within HLA-allele-positive subsets. Co-occurrence clustering excluded repertoires with fewer than 30,000 or more than 120,000 public chains, plus five with anomalous nucleotide sharing. As stored in TCRdb, this immuneACCESS dataset retains in-frame rearrangements with V and J assigned. A fraction of the clones does not appear; measured against another copy, unresolved V genes explain less than half of the discrepancy, and the remainder lacks a known reason. The V and J calls and clone size come from that table; D and trimming were worked out from the DNA. The sample records 70,000 to 90,000 clones, around 83% of which are singletons. Approximately 19% of the sample comes from the top ten.

Results and caveats for the whole study, not just this receptor: Because HLA typing was unavailable for some donors at each locus, only the typed subset was used in association tests. Because the 87-base-pair reads could not distinguish some IMGT-functional V segments, including TRBV6-2 and TRBV6-3, those segments were excluded. The authors suggested that the approach could potentially be generalized to other disease states and immunological phenotypes. Correlated functional status among segregating V segments might reflect linkage disequilibrium, but an unknown experimental factor could not be ruled out. In a later analysis, most CMV-associated TCR beta chains were found to appear HLA-restricted, with HLA associations seemingly driven largely by CMV exposure. The classifier was reported to diagnose cytomegalovirus status with high specificity and sensitivity in both the original cohort and the validation cohort. Most TCR sequences were seen in very few donors, while some public TCRs were found in many individuals. The sequencing pipeline was judged likely to have produced a cluster of highly shared sequence variants as a technical artifact. A later genetic analysis reported fewer N-insertions in productive TCRs among donors in an Asian-associated ancestry cluster than the roughly 640-donor mean. Assigning TCR associations to individual alleles was difficult when HLA alleles, especially DR and DQ, strongly co-occurred. A further reported finding was that TCR beta sequences accurately predicted the HLA-A and HLA-B alleles for most subjects in the first cohort. Because counts were too low, about 18 rarely observed V segments, including chromosome 9 orphons, were excluded from the earlier analysis of roughly 580 of the donors. In vitro tests confirmed that three of the cytomegalovirus-associated TCR beta chains recognize cytomegalovirus antigens. The only immune exposure information available for the cohort was CMV serostatus. A later analysis associated 16,951 TCR beta sequences with specific HLA alleles at a false discovery rate of 0.05. In a later analysis, HLA-associated TCR beta chains showed more clonal expansion and lower generation probabilities than non-associated chains that were equally common. The cohort was sequenced for TCR beta chains only, and without alpha or paired-chain data the features that could be detected were limited. An association between a missense DCLRE1C variant and V-gene and J-gene trimming of TCR beta chains was found in a later genetic analysis and replicated in an independent cohort. A total of some 180 TCR beta chains were listed by the study as associated with cytomegalovirus. In an earlier analysis of 500 to 650 of the donors, most TCR beta V segments appeared in productive rearrangements about 90% or about 30% of the time, broadly matching IMGT annotations. A later analysis found that TCR association rates varied across HLA loci, with DRB1 alleles showing the most associated TCRs and HLA-C alleles the fewest. A later analysis reported that several top co-occurrence clusters appeared linked to parvovirus B19, influenza, CMV and Epstein-Barr virus. Roughly uniform sequencing depth across donors was assumed in presence/absence analyses, although this assumption may not hold.

Sequences were obtained from PBMCs. This clonotype was sampled from a man aged 65 to 85 in good health and CMV-seropositive. This chain joins TRBV29-1 to TRBJ2-7; TRBD1 fits 8 bases in the junction. This receptor carries the CDR3 CSVEGITGGTYEQYF. The nucleotide sequence is given as TGCAGCGTTGAGGGAATAACAGGGGGAACCTACGAGCAGTACTTC.